The following is a T cell receptor beta chain sequence with its context. Its antigen remains undetermined. Base qualities are not at hand, and no much larger clone is one base apart. The data originate from a study of T cell repertoires in ileal Crohn's disease (dated by TCRdb to between 2018 and 2021). A note on the overall study: At the time of surgery, roughly 35% of patients were active smokers, and the median duration of disease was 7.5 to 8.5 years. A total of around 150 mucosal samples from 57 patients were sequenced, collected from several sites on the surgical specimen as well as at postoperative endoscopy. The TCR repertoire was analysed in around 50 patients with Crohn's disease drawn from a prospective multicentre cohort. Every patient underwent surgery because of a complication, which was stricturing disease in around 60% of cases and penetrating disease in about 39%. The study was conducted in parallel with a multicentre cohort built to find predictors of early endoscopic recurrence after ileocolonic resection. About half of the patients received postoperative therapy: fewer than 12 received thiopurines and approximately 19 received anti-TNF agents. A Rutgeerts score above i0 was used to define endoscopic postoperative recurrence.

The CDR3, cysteine through phenylalanine, is 14 amino acids long. Only the CDR3 DNA is retained, 42 bases long and in frame from the first base. The germline V gene (reference sequence) provides CDR1 GTSNPN and CDR2 SVGIG. After removal of 5 bases from V and 8 bases from J, the junction retains 11 bases not matched to a gene. Summary of the overall study and its limitations: Higher high-frequency clone percentages at surgery were associated with endoscopic recurrence; all patients with clonality above 26.8% (18/57) had recurrence. Compared with non-smokers, patients who were active smokers at surgery showed a significantly higher proportion of clonal expansions (around 24% vs 18%, p=0.02). More high-frequency clones were carried by sorted CD8 T cells than by CD4 T cells, suggesting that mucosal expansions were mainly CD8. Only a subgroup of patients, of unstated size, had mucosal CD4 and CD8 T cells sorted and sequenced.

Around 550 nanograms of biopsy DNA per sample were submitted for commercial TCRB immunosequencing. Adaptive Biotechnology amplified CDR3 regions from genomic DNA with a two-step multiplex PCR that controlled for amplification bias. In the first PCR, primers covered every V and J gene segment, and in the second PCR, barcodes and Illumina adapters were added. CDR3 libraries were sequenced on an Illumina instrument. Concerning the study's data processing: Analysis combined the vendor-provided pipelines with custom analysis of raw data in R/Bioconductor under R version 3.3.0. Clonality, which ranges from 0 to 1, was calculated as the inverse of the normalised Shannon entropy across all productive clones. High-frequency clones were defined as the repertoire share of the top 100 clones, retaining only clones passing a 95% confidence test. The Simpson index measured repertoire diversity, and the Morisita-Horn index measured overlap between samples. TCRdb took this table from immuneACCESS and kept in-frame rearrangements with V and J called. Such tables lack part of the clones; where checked against another copy, unresolved V genes explain under half of the gap, and the rest is unexplained. That table furnishes V, J and clone size, whereas the DNA furnished D and trimming. The sample table holds approximately 15,000 clones, of which 80% were seen once. 3.5% to 5% of the sample is taken by the ten largest.

Adults with ileal or ileocolonic Crohn's disease for whom ileocolonic resection was indicated were considered eligible. Before DNA extraction, whole ileal mucosal biopsies were kept frozen at -80 degrees C. A TRizol-based method was used to extract genomic DNA from the frozen whole biopsies, and the DNA was quantified with a NanoDrop 2000 spectrophotometer. This TCR derives from an adult with Crohn's disease. Sequencing was done on a sample of ileal tissue. The rearrangement combines TRBV30 with TRBJ1-3; TRBD1 matches 8 bases in the middle. The nucleotides read TGTGCCTGGCAAAACGGACAGGGAGGGGACACCATATATTTT. Its product reads: CAWQNGQGGDTIYF.